The clone carrying this T cell receptor (beta chain) was seen a few times. Its cognate antigen is unknown. TCRdb passed the 5' RACE reads through MiXCR, listing each CDR3 protein once. The data show about 900,000 distinct CDR3 sequences, 9% to 15% seen once. This sample is part of a study of identical twins. Study-wide results and limits: With monozygotic twins, out-of-frame TCR alpha sharing exceeded what models estimated.

The CDR3 extends over 12 amino acids. Trimming removed 10 bases at V and 5 bases at J, with 10 bases between. Looked up from germline, CDR1 is KGHDR and CDR2 is SFDVKD. The sample also formed part of further work on yellow fever vaccine responses in identical twins.

Sequences were obtained from PBMCs. This sequence originates from a woman between 18 and 29 years old in good health. The chain links TRBV24-1 to TRBJ2-2; D unresolved. The CDR3 sequence is CATSLWTGELFF. Written as DNA, the CDR3 is TGTGCCACAAGCCTATGGACCGGGGAGCTGTTTTTT.